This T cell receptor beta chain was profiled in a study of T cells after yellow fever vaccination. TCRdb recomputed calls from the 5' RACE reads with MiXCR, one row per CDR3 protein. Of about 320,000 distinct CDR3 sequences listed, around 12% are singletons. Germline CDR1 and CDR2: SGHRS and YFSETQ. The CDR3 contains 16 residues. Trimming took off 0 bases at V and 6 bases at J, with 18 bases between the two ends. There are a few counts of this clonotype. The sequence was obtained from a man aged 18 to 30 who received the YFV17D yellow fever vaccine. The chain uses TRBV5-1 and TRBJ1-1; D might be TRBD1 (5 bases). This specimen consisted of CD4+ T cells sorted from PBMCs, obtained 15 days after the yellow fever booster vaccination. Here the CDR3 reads CASSLGRGPLEAEAFF. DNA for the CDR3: TGCGCCAGCAGCTTGGGTAGGGGCCCCTTAGAGGCTGAAGCTTTCTTT.